This TCR beta chain appears in the sequencing data of a study of blood T cell repertoires in COVID-19. Study background: In each case, the material was cDNA or gDNA derived from T cells, B-cell-depleted T cells, or PBMCs.

The CDR3 is made up of 15 amino acids. V lost 4 bases to trimming and J lost 10 bases; unmatched junction nucleotides: 8. Germline lookup yields CDR1 LGHNA and CDR2 YNFKEQ. In the original analysis: Counts of nucleated cells, estimated from reference gene primer amplification, were obtained. TCRdb keeps only in-frame clones here, not all; method: immunoSEQ multiplex PCR. V and J calls and clone size are those listed in that table; D and trimming were worked out from the DNA. The sample holds 100,000 to 150,000 clones; roughly 85% are singletons and the top ten take 25% to 30%. The sequence was collected from a woman over 75 with acute or convalescent COVID-19. The specimen was peripheral blood. The chain uses TRBV4-2 and TRBJ1-6; TRBD1 agrees at 9 bases. CDR3 region: CASSPQGAMGSPLHF. In DNA, the CDR3 is TGTGCCAGCAGCCCACAGGGGGCGATGGGCTCACCCCTCCACTTT.